The 9 T cell receptor beta chains in this list originate from one sample, sequenced in a study of T-cell memory formation after mild COVID-19 (TCRdb year 2021). Receptor libraries were prepared by 5' RACE. Data came from an Illumina NovaSeq 6000. TCRdb took the public reads, trimmed them with fastp at Q25, ran MiXCR for clone calling and kept in-frame beta chains. Under each unique CDR3 protein, matching rows form one entry showing the most common genes and DNA. The sample profile shows 250,000 to 300,000 distinct CDR3 sequences; about 16% of them were found once. Around 23% of the sample comes from the top ten. The material sequenced was PBMCs or a T cell subset sorted from them (not recorded which). The source of these receptors is a man between 18 and 35 years old who had mild COVID-19 (a few samples of this study predate the infection). The sample titles of this study are shuffled in the database, so cell type and time point are left out; the donor was told from shared clones.

In this sample, this clonotype turned up a few times. The chain carries TRBV6-2 or TRBV6-3 and TRBJ1-1; 7 nucleotides line up with TRBD1. This CDR3 region has 15 residues. The ends lost 2 bases at V and 6 bases at J; junction bases unmatched: 9. Germline CDR1 and CDR2: MNHEY and SVGEGT. This CDR3 is CASSYPTGPRAEAFF. In DNA form, the CDR3 reads TGTGCCAGCAGTTACCCGACAGGGCCCAGGGCTGAAGCTTTCTTT.

The J gene is TRBJ2-7, the V gene TRBV20-1, with D perhaps TRBD1 (6 bases). CDR1 DFQATT and CDR2 SNEGSKA come from the germline V gene (reference sequence). The CDR3 is 14 amino acids. The V end was cut by 6 bases, the J end by 3 bases, with 18 bases between. CDR3 sequence (DNA): TGCAGTGCGCCCGAACAGGGCGTCGGCTACGAGCAGTACTTC. This encodes CSAPEQGVGYEQYF.

The chain has TRBV6-1 and TRBJ1-6; 8 positions match TRBD1. The CDR3 is made up of 16 amino acids. Looked up from germline, CDR1 is MNHNS and CDR2 is SASEGT. V lost 2 bases to trimming and J lost 7 bases; unmatched junction nucleotides: 7. CDR3: CASSESAGGQNSPLHF. CDR3 sequence (DNA): TGTGCCAGCAGTGAATCGGCAGGGGGCCAGAATTCACCCCTCCACTTT.

J is TRBJ2-2 and V is TRBV5-1; D unresolved. Trimming cost V 4 bases and J 4 bases, with 11 bases left between them. This CDR3 is 14 amino acids long. Germline loops: CDR1 SGHRS, CDR2 YFSETQ. DNA of the CDR3: TGCGCCAGCAGCCCCCTTGACCCCACCGGGGAGCTGTTTTTT. Its translation is CASSPLDPTGELFF.

This clonotype has a handful of counts. V gene TRBV21-1 combines with J gene TRBJ1-1; TRBD1, as called in the table, went unchecked against the DNA. TRBV21-1 is given as a pseudogene. There are 14 residues in the CDR3. The CDR3 bases are TGTGCCAGCAGGAGGGACAGCCCGCCCACTGAAGCTTTCTTT. Residues: CASRRDSPPTEAFF.

The genes are TRBV12-3 or TRBV12-4 and TRBJ1-1; tentative D call: TRBD1 (6 bases). The CDR3 extends over 15 amino acids. V was cut by 6 bases and J by 2 bases, with 16 bases left in between. The CDR3 nucleotides are TGTGCCAGCAGCTCGAAAGGGGGGCCCAACACTGAAGCTTTCTTT. It translates to CASSSKGGPNTEAFF.

Only a few counts were recorded for this clonotype. The chain is built from TRBV5-1 and TRBJ2-2; D tentatively reads TRBD1 or TRBD2 (5 bases each). The CDR3 contains 13 residues. Germline CDR1 and CDR2: SGHRS and YFSETQ. Trimming took 3 bases from V and 5 from J, leaving 8 bases between them. The chain's CDR3 is CASSWGSTGELFF. In DNA form, the CDR3 reads TGCGCCAGCAGCTGGGGGTCGACCGGGGAGCTGTTTTTT.

The chain has TRBV12-3 or TRBV12-4 and TRBJ2-2; D is unresolved. The CDR3 has 15 amino acids. V lost 3 bases and J lost 0, with 8 bases in between. Here the CDR3 reads CASSFVSANTGELFF. CDR3 DNA sequence: TGTGCCAGCAGTTTTGTGAGCGCGAACACCGGGGAGCTGTTTTTT.

This clonotype was recorded many times. The V gene is TRBV4-2, the J gene TRBJ1-6, with 9 bases fitting TRBD1. Germline trimming cut 0 bases from V and 6 bases from J; bases unmatched to any gene: 3. Germline V CDR1 and CDR2: LGHNA, YNFKEQ. This CDR3 is 16 amino acids long. The CDR3 bases are TGTGCCAGCAGCCAAGATCCGGGACAGGGTAATTCACCCCTCCACTTT. The encoded protein is CASSQDPGQGNSPLHF.